This TCR beta chain is drawn from a study of blood T cell repertoires in COVID-19. The overall study: Italy, Spain and the United States were the sources of the convalescent and acute COVID-19 samples. T cells, B-cell-depleted T cells, or PBMCs supplied cDNA or gDNA.

In the original analysis: Nucleated cell number was recorded as an estimate derived from reference gene primer amplification. The protocol was immunoSEQ multiplex PCR, while the TCRdb copy is restricted to in-frame clones and leaves out a portion. For V, J and clone size, that table is used; D and trimming come from the DNA. The sample shows under 130,000 clones, 81% of them seen only once. The V gene's germline CDR1 is MDHEN and CDR2 SYDVKM. The CDR3 is 15 amino acids. After removal of 5 bases from V and 0 bases from J, the junction contained 6 bases not matched to a gene. This clone appeared a single time.

The material sequenced was peripheral blood. The TCR originated in an elderly man with acute or convalescent COVID-19. This chain links TRBV28 with TRBJ1-1; TRBD1 matches 7 bases. CDR3 sequence: CASSPSGQMNTEAFF. For the CDR3, the DNA is TGTGCCAGCAGTCCTTCGGGACAGATGAACACTGAAGCTTTCTTT.